Listed here is a single T cell receptor beta chain. Genomic DNA of every subset was divided equally among multiple immunoSEQ plates. Sequenced by immunoSEQ multiplex PCR; TCRdb stores in-frame clones only, minus some. This table holds millions of clones, 90% to 95% found once. The data belong to a study of shared clonotypes between healthy human individuals. Overall study: CD4 naive and CD4 memory each took three plates per donor, while CD8 naive took two and CD8 memory one.

Trimming stripped 5 bases from V and 3 bases from J, with 14 bases between. Germline-derived CDR1 and CDR2 are MDHEN and SYDVKM. This CDR3 spans 15 amino acids. The sequencing sample was made of naive CD4+ T cells from PBMCs. Sample subset: CD45RA+ positively selected. The chain couples TRBV28 to TRBJ1-5; D might be TRBD1 (6 bases). This TCR derives from a man between 18 and 35 years old in good health. Some clones in this sample may be carry-over from other donors' samples. CDR3: CASSPRRGPNQPQHF. CDR3 sequence (DNA): TGTGCCAGCAGTCCTAGGCGGGGGCCCAATCAGCCCCAGCATTTT. The variable domain in full, completed from reference TRBV28 and TRBJ1-5, reads DVKVTQSSRYLVKRTGEKVFLECVQDMDHENMFWYRQDPGLGLRLIYFSYDVKMKEKGDIPEGYSVSREKKERFSLILESASTNQTSMYLCASSPRRGPNQPQHFGDGTRLSIL.